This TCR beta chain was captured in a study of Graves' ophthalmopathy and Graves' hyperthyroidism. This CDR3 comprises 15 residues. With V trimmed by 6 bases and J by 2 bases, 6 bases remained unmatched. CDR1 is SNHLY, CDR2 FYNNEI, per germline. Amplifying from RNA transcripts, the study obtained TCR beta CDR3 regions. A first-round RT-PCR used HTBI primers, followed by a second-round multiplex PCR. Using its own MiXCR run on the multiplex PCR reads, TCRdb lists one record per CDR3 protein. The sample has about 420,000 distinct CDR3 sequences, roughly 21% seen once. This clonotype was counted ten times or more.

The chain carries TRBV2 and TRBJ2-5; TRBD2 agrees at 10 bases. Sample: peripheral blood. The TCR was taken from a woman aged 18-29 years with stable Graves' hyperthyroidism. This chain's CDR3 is CASREREGAQETQYF. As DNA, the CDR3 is TGTGCCAGCAGAGAGCGGGAGGGGGCTCAAGAGACCCAGTACTTC.